This TCR beta chain stems from a study of blood T cell repertoires in COVID-19 (dated by TCRdb to about 2020). About the investigation overall: Samples covering the acute and convalescent phases of COVID-19 were provided by collaborators in the United States, Italy and Spain. The material from the prospective study consisted of cDNA or gDNA derived from T cells, B-cell-depleted T cells, or PBMCs. Deeply sampled blood TCRbeta repertoires from subjects exposed to, actively infected with, or recovered from COVID-19 were included in the dataset. A freely available public database, intended as a resource for researchers studying the immune response to SARS-CoV-2, is where the repertoires were released. The samples were drawn from two sources: the first 160 participants of the ongoing ImmuneRACE study, and 1,000 to 1,500 subjects contributed by 6 global collaborators. The sample metadata nearly always contained a de-identified subject ID, COVID-19 status, age in years and sex. Where available, HLA class I and class II types were obtained from metadata supplied by the sample provider rather than from assay-based typing.

The collaborating institutions used their own protocols to collect whole blood in K2EDTA tubes. For TCRbeta analysis, collaborators shipped samples in one of three forms: frozen whole blood, isolated PBMCs, or DNA extracted from either of those sample types. TCRbeta CDR3 regions were amplified from genomic DNA using the immunoSEQ Assay, a bias-controlled multiplex PCR. In the source study's methods: Nucleated cell counts per sample were estimated from amplification of reference gene primers within the assay. Sequence reads were collapsed and filtered to measure the absolute abundance of every unique TCRbeta CDR3 rearrangement. Productive Simpson clonality was computed per sample as the square root of Simpson's diversity index over productive rearrangements. Drawn from immuneACCESS, this table holds only the in-frame rearrangements with V and J called that TCRdb kept. Clones are partly lost; checked studies trace under half to an unresolved V gene and leave the rest unexplained. The V and J calls and clone size come from that table; D and trimming were worked out from the DNA. The sample table contains 150,000 to 200,000 clones; only one count was recorded for around 90% of them. 15% to 20% of the sample goes to the ten largest clones.

The paper as a whole reports these results and caveats: The amount of clinical and demographic metadata varied by source and participant and was provided uncurated.

From cysteine to phenylalanine, the CDR3 is 12 amino acids long. Of all the DNA, just the CDR3 is kept, 36 bases in frame from base 1. V lost 1 base and J lost 10 bases; the stretch between them is 10 bases long. For this clone: The antigen it recognizes is unknown. No base-level quality is on record; no much larger clone is a single base apart.

This clonotype was sampled from a man in his sixties with active or convalescent COVID-19. The sequence links TRBV12-3 or TRBV12-4 to TRBJ1-1; TRBD1 is possibly the D segment (5 matching bases). Sequencing input: peripheral blood. For the CDR3, the sequence is CASSLVSGRAFF. The sequenced DNA is TGTGCCAGCAGTTTAGTTTCAGGGCGAGCTTTCTTT.